Below, one T cell receptor beta chain is given with its context. The target antigen is unknown. Germline loops: CDR1 MNHEY, CDR2 SMNVEV (reference sequence). V shed 3 bases and J shed 2 bases, with 14 bases lying between them. This CDR3 has 15 residues. In TCRdb, the reads were re-called with MiXCR into one record per CDR3 protein. The sample includes approximately 110,000 distinct CDR3 sequences, more than 25% of them seen just once. This record belongs to a study of T cell repertoires in cytomegalovirus infection. The sequenced sample was CD8+ T cells from cultured PBMCs, obtained from culture after CMV antigen stimulation. The J gene is TRBJ2-7, the V gene TRBV27; D may correspond to TRBD1 or TRBD2 (5 bases each). The sequence was obtained from a human donor in good health (CMV status not recorded). Some clones in this sample may be carry-over from other donors' samples. The CDR3 spells CASSFPGTRTYEQYF. Here the CDR3 DNA reads TGTGCCAGCAGTTTTCCCGGGACCCGAACCTACGAGCAGTACTTC.